Given below is one T cell receptor beta chain in context. The antigen remains unidentified. Genomic DNA per cell subset filled all wells of several immunoSEQ plates. Clones were read by immunoSEQ multiplex PCR, and TCRdb kept only the in-frame ones, dropping some. Seen here are 520,000 or so clones, approximately 85% observed once, and the top ten hold 10% to 15%. These data belong to a study of shared clonotypes between healthy human individuals. General study results and limits: Blood alone was sampled, and tissue repertoires likely differ.

Germline-derived CDR1 and CDR2 are SGHDT and YYEEEE. CDR3 length: 14 amino acids. V was trimmed by 0 bases and J by 4 bases, leaving 10 bases between them. This sequence joins TRBV5-6 and TRBJ2-5, with unresolved D. The material sequenced was PBMCs. This TCR was sampled from a woman aged 40 to 50 in good health. Some clones in this sample may be carry-over from other donors' samples. This CDR3 is CASSLGPDGETQYF. The CDR3 nucleotides are TGTGCCAGCAGCTTGGGACCCGACGGAGAGACCCAGTACTTC.